The next 20 T cell receptor beta chains were all read from a single sample in a study of follicular helper T cells after annual influenza vaccination. Only in-frame clones appear in the TCRdb table, and some are missing; sequencing was by immunoSEQ multiplex PCR. The data hold roughly 430 clones, with 69% observed a single time. Time point given: 2014-2015 season, 7 days after vaccination. Sequenced here: CXCR5+ CD38+ circulating T follicular helper cells from blood, sampled 7 days after influenza vaccination. The subset is: circulating Tfh, non-naive CD4+CXCR5+PD-1+ (ICOS+CD38+ or ICOS-CD38-). Receptors originate from an adult who received the influenza vaccine.

This clone has a handful of counts. The chain couples TRBV10-3 to TRBJ2-1, with TRBD2 identical over 8 bases. Trimming cost V 6 bases and J 7 bases; bases outside gene matches: 8. The CDR3 has 14 amino acids. Germline V gene data show CDR1 as ENHRY and CDR2 as SYGVKD. The CDR3 protein is CAIRAGGLKNEQFF. CDR3 nucleotide sequence: TGTGCCATCAGGGCGGGGGGCCTAAAGAATGAGCAGTTCTTC.

The genes are TRBV7-3 and TRBJ2-1; possibly TRBD1 or TRBD2 for D (6 bases each). Germline values: CDR1 SGHTA, CDR2 FQGTGA. This CDR3 has 13 amino acids. V lost 0 bases and J 15 bases, leaving 15 bases between the germline ends. The CDR3 DNA follows: TGTGCCAGCAGCTTAACGAAACGGGGGCTAATGTTCTTC. It specifies CASSLTKRGLMFF. Full variable domain (remainder filled in from reference TRBV7-3 and TRBJ2-1): GAGVSQTPSNKVTEKGKYVELRCDPISGHTALYWYRQSLGQGPEFLIYFQGTGAADDSGLPNDRFFAVRPEGSVSTLKIQRTERGDSAVYLCASSLTKRGLMFFGPGTRLTVL.

This rearrangement joins TRBV2 to TRBJ2-3; no clear D gene. Germline assignment: CDR1 SNHLY and CDR2 FYNNEI. This CDR3 comprises 12 residues. V was cut by 4 bases and J by 2 bases, with 4 bases left in between. The CDR3 DNA is TGTGCCAGCAGTGTAGACACAGATACGCAGTATTTT. It encodes CASSVDTDTQYF.

The chain recombines TRBV6-5 with TRBJ2-7, with TRBD1 identical over 9 bases. With V trimmed by 3 bases and J by 0 bases, 6 bases remained unmatched. Germline CDR1 is MNHEY and CDR2 is SVGAGI. The CDR3 has 16 residues. CDR3 loop: CASSYTGTGSSYEQYF. CDR3 nucleotides: TGTGCCAGCAGTTATACCGGGACAGGGAGCTCCTACGAGCAGTACTTC.

V usage is TRBV11-1 and J usage is TRBJ1-2; unclear D gene. Trimming took off 1 base at V and 2 bases at J, with 8 bases between the two ends. Germline lookup yields CDR1 SGHAT and CDR2 FQDESV (reference sequence). This CDR3 contains 14 residues. The chain's CDR3 is CASSLDFRNYGYTF. The CDR3, as DNA: TGTGCCAGCAGCTTAGATTTCAGAAACTATGGCTACACCTTC.

This sequence joins TRBV14 and TRBJ2-5; D gene unclear. The DNA end favors TRBJ2-7, so the J call may be wrong. Germline values: CDR1 SGHDN, CDR2 FVKESK. This CDR3 has 13 amino acids. Written as DNA, the CDR3 is TGTGCCAGCAGTCGCCAGGTTGCCTACGAGCAGTACTTC. It encodes CASSRQVAYEQYF.

The chain links TRBV18 to TRBJ2-1, with D maybe TRBD1 (6 bases). Trimming stripped 11 bases from V and 7 bases from J, with 12 bases between. The CDR3 has 11 residues. Germline V gene lookup returns CDR1 KGHSH and CDR2 LQKENI. The CDR3 sequence is CAGRQANEQFF. CDR3 bases: TGTGCCGGCCGACAGGCGAATGAGCAGTTCTTC.

The rearrangement joins TRBV6-5 to TRBJ2-6; D is undetermined. Trimming pared 8 bases from V and 3 bases from J, leaving 11 bases between. Germline CDR1 and CDR2: MNHEY and SVGAGI. The CDR3 runs 14 residues. The DNA of the CDR3 is TGTGCCAGCTCCGGGTTCATTGGGGCCAACGTCCTGACTTTC. It yields the protein CASSGFIGANVLTF.

The chain links TRBV7-3 to TRBJ2-7, with 11 bases that match TRBD1. Germline V gives CDR1 SGHTA, CDR2 FQGTGA. The CDR3 length is 15 residues. V gave up 1 base and J gave up 5 bases; unmatched junction bases: 4. CDR3 sequence: CASSLRGDRGDEQYF. In nucleotides, the CDR3 is TGTGCCAGCAGCTTAAGAGGGGACAGGGGGGACGAGCAGTACTTC.

The gene calls are TRBV7-3 and TRBJ2-7; D may correspond to TRBD1 or TRBD2 (5 bases each). The germline gives CDR1 SGHTA, CDR2 FQGTGA. Trimming removed 8 bases at V and 2 bases at J, with 10 bases between. CDR3 length equals 12 residues. CDR3 amino acids: CASGTSPYEQYF. CDR3 bases: TGTGCCAGCGGGACCTCCCCCTACGAGCAGTACTTC.

The chain has TRBV14 and TRBJ2-5; D is unclear. The CDR3 loop spans 16 amino acids. V was trimmed by 4 bases and J by 0 bases, leaving 15 bases between them. The V gene's germline CDR1 is SGHDN and CDR2 FVKESK. In nucleotides, the CDR3 is TGTGCCAGCAGCCCGGAACAGAAACGCAACCAAGAGACCCAGTACTTC. This gives the protein CASSPEQKRNQETQYF. The whole variable domain, remainder taken from reference TRBV14 and TRBJ2-5, is EAGVTQFPSHSVIEKGQTVTLRCDPISGHDNLYWYRRVMGKEIKFLLHFVKESKQDESGMPNNRFLAERTGGTYSTLKVQPAELEDSGVYFCASSPEQKRNQETQYFGPGTRLLVL.

Details on this clone: Other DNA sequences in this specimen translate into the identical CDR3. V gene TRBV19 combines with J gene TRBJ1-2; 9 positions agree with TRBD1. In germline, CDR1 is LNHDA, CDR2 SQIVND (reference sequence). Unmatched junction bases numbered 2, after V lost 3 bases and J lost 6 bases. The CDR3 is 13 amino acids. The CDR3 bases are TGTGCCAGTAGTATGGGACAGGGAGATGGCTACACCTTC. It specifies CASSMGQGDGYTF.

J is TRBJ2-5 and V is TRBV25-1; 13 bases match TRBD2. CDR3 length: 15 residues. Germline V gives CDR1 MGHDK, CDR2 SYGVNS. Trimming cost V 9 bases and J 4 bases; bases outside gene matches: 8. The CDR3 reads CASGLAGANGETQYF. CDR3 sequence (DNA): TGTGCCAGTGGACTAGCGGGGGCAAACGGAGAGACCCAGTACTTC.

The V call is TRBV9, the J call TRBJ2-1, with 11 bases identical to TRBD2. CDR1 is SGDLS and CDR2 is YYNGEE in the germline V gene. The CDR3 totals 20 residues. V was pared by 3 bases and J by 1 base, with 15 bases of the junction left unmatched. The CDR3 spells CASSGGQGRLAGNSYNEQFF. DNA of the CDR3: TGTGCCAGCAGCGGGGGACAAGGACGACTAGCGGGGAATTCCTACAATGAGCAGTTCTTC.

V and J are TRBV21-1 and TRBJ1-2; TRBD1 is the table's D call and was not checked against the DNA. TRBV21-1 is a pseudogene. The CDR3 extends over 17 amino acids. The CDR3, as DNA: TGTGCCAGCAGCGTGTCCTTAGGCTACAGAAAGACCTATGGCTACACCTTC. It translates to CASSVSLGYRKTYGYTF.

This clone was observed once. This chain connects TRBV6-5 to TRBJ1-2; 8 bases map to TRBD1. Per germline, CDR1 MNHEY and CDR2 SVGAGI. The CDR3 covers 16 residues. Trimming at V came to 6 bases and at J to 0 bases, leaving 9 bases not matched to a gene. This chain's CDR3 is CASRYPTGEANYGYTF. In DNA, the CDR3 is TGTGCCAGCAGATACCCGACAGGGGAAGCTAACTATGGCTACACCTTC.

This rearrangement joins TRBV27 to TRBJ1-1; 8 bases are a match to TRBD1. V lost 3 bases, J lost 5 bases, and 8 bases stayed unmatched. Germline CDR1 is MNHEY and CDR2 is SMNVEV (reference sequence). The CDR3 runs to 15 residues. This chain's CDR3 is CASSFHGTGRTEAFF. DNA of the CDR3: TGTGCCAGCAGTTTTCACGGGACAGGAAGAACTGAAGCTTTCTTT.

The CDR3 region has the DNA TGTGCCAGCAGCCAAGCTAGCGGGGGGAGGACAGATACGCAGTATTTT. Its protein product is CASSQASGGRTDTQYF. The V call is TRBV4-2, the J call TRBJ2-3; TRBD2 agrees at 11 bases. Losses at the gene ends were 1 base for V and 3 bases for J; bases not matched to a gene: 3. The CDR3 length is 16 residues. Germline CDR1 reads LGHNA; CDR2 reads YNFKEQ.

The J gene is TRBJ2-3, the V gene TRBV5-1; 11 nucleotides match TRBD2. V was pared by 2 bases and J by 5 bases, with 7 bases of the junction left unmatched. The CDR3 is 16 residues long. The germline V gene has CDR1 SGHRS and CDR2 YFSETQ. The CDR3 nucleotides read TGCGCCAGCAGCTTTGGTAGCGGGGGGGCGAAAGATACGCAGTATTTT. It is translated as CASSFGSGGAKDTQYF.

This clone appeared a few times. The chain carries TRBV2 and TRBJ1-2; weak D call: TRBD1 (6 bases). The CDR3 totals 13 residues. The V gene's germline CDR1 is SNHLY and CDR2 FYNNEI. V was clipped by 6 bases and J by 2 bases, with 10 bases between them. CDR3 residues: CASSMQGNYGYTF. The CDR3 coding sequence is TGTGCCAGCAGCATGCAGGGGAACTATGGCTACACCTTC. Full variable domain (rest looked up from reference TRBV2 and TRBJ1-2): EPEVTQTPSHQVTQMGQEVILRCVPISNHLYFYWYRQILGQKVEFLVSFYNNEISEKSEIFDDQFSVERPDGSNFTLKIRSTKLEDSAMYFCASSMQGNYGYTFGSGTRLTVV.